Below, 28 T cell receptor beta chains from the same sample are listed, as sequenced in a study of blood T cell repertoires in COVID-19. Method: immunoSEQ multiplex PCR; TCRdb's copy keeps in-frame clones and lacks some. In the table there are 100,000 to 120,000 clones, roughly 81% of which are singletons. The sample consisted of peripheral blood. These receptors were taken from a woman aged 65 to 85 with acute or convalescent COVID-19.

This clone was recorded a few times. This chain uses TRBV5-4 with TRBJ1-1; the D gene is possibly TRBD1 (5 bases). From germline, CDR1 is SGHNT and CDR2 YYREEE (reference sequence). Trimming took 1 base from V and 5 from J, leaving 18 bases between them. CDR3 length: 16 amino acids. CDR3 nucleotides: TGTGCCAGCAGCTTGATGTTTCGGGGGTCGGCAACTGAAGCTTTCTTT. Encoded protein: CASSLMFRGSATEAFF.

This chain uses TRBV10-2 with TRBJ2-7; 7 bases match TRBD2. Germline CDR1 and CDR2: WSHSY and SAAADI. The CDR3 totals 15 residues. The ends lost 6 bases at V and 3 bases at J; junction bases unmatched: 11. As DNA, the CDR3 is TGCGCCAGCAGCCTCACTACCGGGGAGGGCTACGAGCAGTACTTC. Translated: CASSLTTGEGYEQYF.

Only one count was recorded for this clone. V and J are TRBV18 and TRBJ2-2; 7 positions agree with TRBD2. V was clipped by 3 bases and J by 3 bases; unmatched bases: 10. In germline, CDR1 is KGHSH, CDR2 LQKENI. The CDR3 runs to 17 residues. CDR3 DNA: TGTGCCAGCTCACCGACCACCTCTAGCGGCCACACCGGGGAGCTGTTTTTT. It translates to CASSPTTSSGHTGELFF.

The chain joins TRBV30 to TRBJ2-3, with 8 bases fitting TRBD2. CDR3 size: 13 residues. CDR1 is GTSNPN and CDR2 is SVGIG in the germline V gene (reference sequence). V trimming: 3 bases; J trimming: 4 bases; junction bases outside the gene matches: 3. CDR3 nucleotide sequence: TGTGCCTGGAGGGGGCGGGGGGCAGATACGCAGTATTTT. This encodes CAWRGRGADTQYF. Full variable domain (remainder filled in from reference TRBV30 and TRBJ2-3): SQTIHQWPATLVQPVGSPLSLECTVEGTSNPNLYWYRQAAGRGLQLLFYSVGIGQISSEVPQNLSASRPQDRQFILSSKKLLLSDSGFYLCAWRGRGADTQYFGPGTRLTVL.

J is TRBJ2-3 and V is TRBV9, with TRBD2 identical over 11 bases. The CDR3 loop spans 16 amino acids. CDR1 and CDR2 from the germline V gene are SGDLS and YYNGEE. J lost 6 bases, V lost 4 bases, and 10 bases had no gene match. The CDR3 region is CASSTNSGRAWDTQYF. As DNA, the CDR3 is TGTGCCAGCAGCACCAATAGCGGGAGGGCCTGGGATACGCAGTATTTT.

The rearrangement uses TRBV19 and TRBJ2-3; 10 positions agree with TRBD2. The CDR3 covers 19 residues. Trimming removed 1 base from V and 1 base from J; junction bases left unmatched: 11. Germline V gene sequence: CDR1 LNHDA, CDR2 SQIVND (reference sequence). Here the CDR3 reads CASSIVPAGGPGGTDTQYF. The CDR3 nucleotides read TGTGCCAGTAGTATAGTGCCAGCGGGAGGGCCGGGAGGCACAGATACGCAGTATTTT.

J is TRBJ2-3 and V is TRBV10-1; TRBD1 might be the D (5 bases). Germline V gene sequence: CDR1 WNHNN, CDR2 SYGVQD (reference sequence). The CDR3 sequence is 12 residues long. V lost 6 bases, J lost 3 bases, and 7 bases lay in between. The CDR3 sequence: CASRQETDTQYF. The CDR3 DNA reads as TGCGCCAGCAGACAGGAGACAGATACGCAGTATTTT.

This chain joins TRBV7-3 and TRBJ1-2; 7 bases agree with TRBD1. Germline V gene sequence: CDR1 SGHTA, CDR2 FQGTGA. Trimming took 5 bases from V and 2 from J; bases not matched to a gene: 14. There are 17 residues in the CDR3. CDR3: CASSRFPPGTENYGYTF. For the CDR3, the DNA is TGTGCCAGCAGCCGCTTCCCCCCCGGGACAGAGAACTATGGCTACACCTTC.

The rearrangement uses TRBV7-2 and TRBJ1-2, with a weak D call TRBD1 (6 bases). The CDR3 contains 16 residues. Looked up from germline, CDR1 is SGHTA and CDR2 is FQGNSA. V lost 1 base and J 0 bases, leaving 12 bases between the germline ends. CDR3 coding DNA: TGTGCCAGCAGCTTAGGGGGCGCAGGGGCTAACTATGGCTACACCTTC. Translation gives CASSLGGAGANYGYTF.

The chain carries TRBV11-2 and TRBJ2-1; TRBD2 agrees at 8 bases. The J segment lost 3 bases and the V segment lost 6 bases, leaving 10 bases of the junction unmatched. The germline V gene encodes CDR1 SGHAT and CDR2 FQNNGV. The length of the CDR3 is 16 residues. The CDR3 DNA reads as TGTGCCAGCAGACGAGGGGCGGGGGGCCGCTACAATGAGCAGTTCTTC. Translated: CASRRGAGGRYNEQFF.

J is TRBJ2-5 and V is TRBV10-3; 11 bases agree with TRBD2. Germline CDR1 reads ENHRY; CDR2 reads SYGVKD. Trimming cost V 7 bases and J 3 bases; bases outside gene matches: 1. This CDR3 contains 13 residues. CDR3 sequence (DNA): TGTGCCATCAATAGCGGGAGGGAAGAGACCCAGTACTTC. It yields the protein CAINSGREETQYF.

The chain recombines TRBV30 with TRBJ2-2, with 12 bases fitting TRBD2. The ends lost 3 bases at V and 0 bases at J; junction bases unmatched: 2. CDR1 and CDR2 from the germline V gene are GTSNPN and SVGIG (reference sequence). CDR3 length equals 16 residues. In nucleotides, the CDR3 is TGTGCCTGGAGGGGACTAGCGGGCACGAACACCGGGGAGCTGTTTTTT. This translates into CAWRGLAGTNTGELFF.

The chain couples TRBV9 to TRBJ1-3, with D uncertain. V was cut by 2 bases and J by 0 bases, with 12 bases left in between. The CDR3 runs 16 residues. Germline V lookup: CDR1 SGDLS, CDR2 YYNGEE. Here the CDR3 reads CASSVQDGSSGNTIYF. CDR3 DNA: TGTGCCAGCAGCGTCCAGGATGGAAGCTCTGGAAACACCATATATTTT.

The chain combines TRBV9 with TRBJ2-3, with D perhaps matching TRBD2 (5 bases). The CDR3 runs 14 residues. V lost 4 bases and J lost 4, with 13 bases in between. Germline V lookup: CDR1 SGDLS, CDR2 YYNGEE. Written as DNA, the CDR3 is TGTGCCAGCAGCCTACGCCACGGGGCAGATACGCAGTATTTT. As protein: CASSLRHGADTQYF. Together with reference TRBV9 and TRBJ2-3, the CDR3 gives the full variable domain: DSGVTQTPKHLITATGQRVTLRCSPRSGDLSVYWYQQSLDQGLQFLIQYYNGEERAKGNILERFSAQQFPDLHSELNLSSLELGDSALYFCASSLRHGADTQYFGPGTRLTVL.

This sequence joins TRBV6-6 and TRBJ1-3, with TRBD1 identical over 8 bases. CDR3 size: 16 residues. Germline assignment: CDR1 MNHNY and CDR2 SVGAGI (reference sequence). V trimming: 5 bases; J trimming: 6 bases; junction bases outside the gene matches: 12. The CDR3 DNA follows: TGTGCCAGCAGTCGACGACAGGGGAATTTGTTAAACACCATATATTTT. Translation: CASSRRQGNLLNTIYF.

The rearrangement uses TRBV11-3 and TRBJ2-1, with TRBD1 matching 11 bases. V was clipped by 1 base and J by 8 bases; unmatched bases: 1. The CDR3 consists of 14 residues. Per germline, CDR1 SGHNT and CDR2 YENEEA. CDR3 nucleotides: TGTGCCAGCAGCTTAGCGGACAGGGGGCATGAGCAGTTCTTC. Protein: CASSLADRGHEQFF.

The chain joins TRBV2 to TRBJ2-6; TRBD1 matches 7 bases. V was clipped by 5 bases and J by 1 base; unmatched bases: 2. Germline CDR1 reads SNHLY; CDR2 reads FYNNEI. The CDR3 consists of 15 residues. The CDR3 nucleotides read TGTGCCAGCAGTTACAGGGGTTCTGGGGCCAACGTCCTGACTTTC. The encoded protein is CASSYRGSGANVLTF.

The chain combines TRBV7-9 with TRBJ1-4, with D possibly matching TRBD1 (5 bases). Germline V lookup: CDR1 SEHNR, CDR2 FQNEAQ (reference sequence). The CDR3 has 12 amino acids. The V and J ends lost 5 bases and 7 bases respectively, with 8 bases between them. As DNA, the CDR3 is TGTGCCAGCAGCCCCGGGGGTGAAAAACTGTTTTTT. It is translated as CASSPGGEKLFF.

V gene TRBV5-6 combines with J gene TRBJ1-1; D is unclear. CDR3 length: 13 residues. The ends were cut back, 3 bases at V and 3 bases at J, with 9 bases in the middle. Germline CDR1 is SGHDT and CDR2 is YYEEEE. CDR3 sequence reads: CASSWGGYTEAFF. DNA for the CDR3: TGTGCCAGCAGCTGGGGAGGGTACACTGAAGCTTTCTTT.

J is TRBJ1-4 and V is TRBV6-5; D is possibly TRBD1 (5 bases). Germline V gene data show CDR1 as MNHEY and CDR2 as SVGAGI. Between the trimmed V and J ends, which lost 6 bases and 1 base, there was a span of 9 bases. The CDR3 is 14 residues long. CDR3 nucleotides: TGTGCCAGCAGGATAGGGGAAACTAATGAAAAACTGTTTTTT. This translates into CASRIGETNEKLFF.

The V gene is TRBV28, the J gene TRBJ1-5; D possibly corresponds to TRBD1 (6 bases). Trimming left V 5 bases short and J 0 bases short, with 11 bases between. The CDR3 runs 15 residues. Germline-derived CDR1 and CDR2 are MDHEN and SYDVKM. Written as DNA, the CDR3 is TGTGCCAGCAGTCCGGACAGACATAGCAATCAGCCCCAGCATTTT. Translation gives CASSPDRHSNQPQHF.

The genes are TRBV19 and TRBJ2-2; tentative D call: TRBD1 (6 bases). In germline, CDR1 is LNHDA, CDR2 SQIVND (reference sequence). CDR3 length: 16 residues. V shed 7 bases and J shed 4 bases, with 19 bases lying between them. The CDR3 here is CASKTAVGAVTGELFF. Written as DNA, the CDR3 is TGTGCCAGTAAAACCGCGGTGGGGGCCGTCACCGGGGAGCTGTTTTTT.

For this clone: The same CDR3 can be traced to other DNA sequences in this sample. The J gene is TRBJ2-7, the V gene TRBV7-8; 7 nucleotides line up with TRBD1. The V and J ends lost 4 bases and 2 bases, in that order; junction bases with no gene match: 5. The CDR3 sequence is 14 residues long. Germline values: CDR1 SGHVS, CDR2 FQNEAQ. CDR3: CASSSRQGPYEQYF. CDR3 nucleotides: TGTGCCAGCAGCTCAAGACAGGGTCCCTACGAGCAGTACTTC. The full variable domain, in which reference TRBV7-8 and TRBJ2-7 provide the parts outside the CDR3, is GAGVSQSPRYKVAKRGQDVALRCDPISGHVSLFWYQQALGQGPEFLTYFQNEAQLDKSGLPSDRFFAERPEGSVSTLKIQRTQQEDSAVYLCASSSRQGPYEQYFGPGTRLTVT.

The chain is built from TRBV5-4 and TRBJ1-1; D is uncertain. This CDR3 spans 15 amino acids. Germline V gene data show CDR1 as SGHNT and CDR2 as YYREEE (reference sequence). Trimming removed 4 bases at V and 3 bases at J, with 16 bases between. CDR3 loop: CASSPGWGVDTEAFF. The CDR3 DNA follows: TGTGCCAGCAGCCCCGGCTGGGGAGTCGACACTGAAGCTTTCTTT.

The rearrangement joins TRBV6-2 or TRBV6-3 to TRBJ2-1, with TRBD2 identical over 10 bases. Germline CDR1 reads MNHEY; CDR2 reads SVGEGT. The V segment lost 6 bases and the J segment 9 bases; nucleotides outside the gene matches: 14. The CDR3 extends over 16 amino acids. This chain's CDR3 is CASSLLSGGARGEQFF. CDR3 in DNA: TGTGCCAGCAGCCTCCTAAGCGGGGGGGCCCGTGGTGAGCAGTTCTTC.

This chain links TRBV19 with TRBJ1-5; 8 nucleotides match TRBD1. The CDR3 consists of 16 residues. Trimming at V came to 5 bases and at J to 1 base, leaving 7 bases not matched to a gene. Germline loops: CDR1 LNHDA, CDR2 SQIVND (reference sequence). The CDR3 bases are TGTGCCAGTAGTGAAGACAGGGGAACGAGCAATCAGCCCCAGCATTTT. Its translation: CASSEDRGTSNQPQHF.

The V gene is TRBV10-3, the J gene TRBJ1-1, with TRBD1 matching over 12 bases. Germline V gene lookup returns CDR1 ENHRY and CDR2 SYGVKD. V shed 4 bases, J shed 5 bases, and the junction held 8 bases outside the gene matches. CDR3 length equals 16 residues. CDR3 DNA: TGTGCCATCAGTGTGGGGGACAGGGGGCAAGGGACTGAAGCTTTCTTT. Encoded protein: CAISVGDRGQGTEAFF.

This chain joins TRBV4-3 and TRBJ2-1; 9 nucleotides align to TRBD2. In germline, CDR1 is LGHNA, CDR2 YSLEER. The junction had 1 base not matched to a gene; V was cut back by 9 bases and J by 4 bases. This CDR3 contains 12 residues. CDR3 sequence reads: CARTSGYNEQFF. In DNA, the CDR3 is TGCGCCAGGACTAGCGGATACAATGAGCAGTTCTTC.